The 3 T cell receptor beta chains below come from one sample, sequenced in a study of cytomegalovirus exposure and HLA in healthy donors. PCR primers comprised 60 Vbeta and 13 Jbeta primers. Produced via immunoSEQ multiplex PCR; TCRdb's table is partial and in-frame only. The sample has 90,000 to 140,000 clones, under 85% seen once. The sequenced sample consisted of PBMCs. The receptors come from a man aged 25 to 40 in good health and CMV-seronegative.

V usage is TRBV4-1 and J usage is TRBJ2-7; TRBD1 matches at 8 bases. The CDR3 is 17 amino acids. CDR1 and CDR2 (germline): MGHRA, YSYEKL. V lost 0 bases and J lost 6; bases outside the gene matches: 13. The CDR3 DNA reads as TGCGCCAGCAGCCAAGACAGACAGGGGCTCCTGTCCGGCGAGCAGTACTTC. Translated: CASSQDRQGLLSGEQYF.

The genes are TRBV30 and TRBJ1-4; D gene unclear. The CDR3 is 12 amino acids. The V end lost 8 bases, the J end lost 0 bases, and 7 bases lay between the germline ends. Germline values: CDR1 GTSNPN, CDR2 SVGIG (reference sequence). Written as DNA, the CDR3 is TGTGCCACGGAGTCAACTAATGAAAAACTGTTTTTT. It is translated as CATESTNEKLFF.

The chain has TRBV11-2 and TRBJ1-1, with 10 bases matching TRBD1. V gave up 5 bases and J gave up 8 bases; unmatched junction bases: 8. CDR3 size: 14 residues. CDR1 and CDR2 from the germline V gene are SGHAT and FQNNGV. The CDR3 region has the DNA TGTGCCAGCAGCCTGGGACAGGGGAAGCGAGAAGCTTTCTTT. Its protein is CASSLGQGKREAFF.